Each of the 32 T cell receptor beta chains below was sequenced from the same sample in a study of graft-versus-host responses after intestinal transplantation. Produced via immunoSEQ multiplex PCR; TCRdb's table is partial and in-frame only. Here the sample spans 55,000 to 70,000 clones, around nine tenths being singletons. The sequenced sample was PBMCs, obtained almost 120 days after intestinal transplantation. Receptors were obtained from a human patient who received an intestinal transplant, so some T cells may come from the graft donor.

This chain joins TRBV5-4 and TRBJ2-7; D gene uncertain. V shed 4 bases and J shed 3 bases, with 11 bases lying between them. Per germline, CDR1 SGHNT and CDR2 YYREEE (reference sequence). The CDR3 is made up of 13 amino acids. In nucleotides, the CDR3 is TGTGCCAGCAGCCACGGAGTAAACTACGAGCAGTACTTC. Its protein product is CASSHGVNYEQYF.

The chain carries TRBV4-1 and TRBJ1-3; D not certain. CDR1 and CDR2 (germline): MGHRA, YSYEKL. Trimming pared 0 bases from V and 0 bases from J, leaving 6 bases between. The CDR3 runs 15 residues. This chain's CDR3 is CASSQDTTSGNTIYF. DNA of the CDR3: TGCGCCAGCAGCCAAGACACAACCTCTGGAAACACCATATATTTT.

The rearrangement uses TRBV4-2 and TRBJ2-3, with 11 nucleotides matching TRBD2. This CDR3 spans 18 amino acids. With V trimmed by 1 base and J by 2 bases, 8 bases remained unmatched. From germline, CDR1 is LGHNA and CDR2 YNFKEQ. CDR3 in amino acids: CASSQATSGDPLTDTQYF. CDR3 sequence (DNA): TGTGCCAGCAGCCAAGCGACTAGCGGGGACCCCCTCACAGATACGCAGTATTTT.

This chain connects TRBV7-9 to TRBJ2-7, with D perhaps given as TRBD1 or TRBD2 (5 bases each). Germline V lookup: CDR1 SEHNR, CDR2 FQNEAQ (reference sequence). V lost 1 base and J 6 bases, leaving 10 bases between the germline ends. CDR3 length: 13 amino acids. This CDR3 reads CASSLGSGGEQYF. The CDR3 DNA reads as TGTGCCAGCAGCTTAGGGAGTGGGGGCGAGCAGTACTTC.

This rearrangement joins TRBV5-1 to TRBJ1-5, with D possibly being TRBD1 (6 bases). The V gene's germline CDR1 is SGHRS and CDR2 YFSETQ. This CDR3 is built from 15 residues. The germline V and J ends were trimmed by 4 bases and 3 bases, with 14 bases remaining between them. The CDR3 loop reads CASSPATGDNQPQHF. The CDR3 DNA reads as TGCGCCAGCAGCCCCGCGACAGGAGACAATCAGCCCCAGCATTTT. Drawing the rest from reference TRBV5-1 and TRBJ1-5, the complete variable domain is KAGVTQTPRYLIKTRGQQVTLSCSPISGHRSVSWYQQTPGQGLQFLFEYFSETQRNKGNFPGRFSGRQFSNSRSEMNVSTLELGDSALYLCASSPATGDNQPQHFGDGTRLSIL.

The rearrangement joins TRBV4-2 to TRBJ1-3; D is possibly TRBD1 (5 bases). The ends were cut back, 3 bases at V and 0 bases at J, with 12 bases in the middle. This CDR3 has 16 amino acids. CDR1 is LGHNA and CDR2 is YNFKEQ in the germline V gene. CDR3 sequence: CASSHTGGSSGNTIYF. CDR3 bases: TGTGCCAGCAGCCACACAGGAGGTAGCTCTGGAAACACCATATATTTT.

V usage is TRBV5-6 and J usage is TRBJ1-2, with TRBD1 matching over 7 bases. This CDR3 comprises 13 residues. J lost 4 bases, V lost 3 bases, and 3 bases had no gene match. CDR1 is SGHDT, CDR2 YYEEEE, per germline. The CDR3 DNA is TGTGCCAGCAGCTACAGGGGAATCTATGGCTACACCTTC. Protein product: CASSYRGIYGYTF.

The chain employs TRBV5-1 and TRBJ2-5; D is tentatively TRBD1 or TRBD2 (5 bases each). Germline CDR1 SGHRS, CDR2 YFSETQ. The CDR3 consists of 14 residues. The germline V and J ends were trimmed by 9 bases and 1 base, with 16 bases remaining between them. CDR3: CATGPGLPQETQYF. CDR3 nucleotides: TGCGCCACTGGCCCGGGGCTACCCCAAGAGACCCAGTACTTC.

The rearrangement uses TRBV7-6 and TRBJ2-6; the D is unclear. This CDR3 is built from 18 residues. V lost 2 bases and J 0 bases, leaving 14 bases between the germline ends. CDR1 SGHVS and CDR2 FNYEAQ come from the germline V gene. The CDR3 sequence is CASSLNYGQPSGANVLTF. For the CDR3, the DNA is TGTGCCAGCAGCTTAAATTATGGGCAGCCCTCTGGGGCCAACGTCCTGACTTTC. Based on the CDR3 plus reference TRBV7-6 and TRBJ2-6, the full variable domain is GAGVSQSPRYKVTKRGQDVALRCDPISGHVSLYWYRQALGQGPEFLTYFNYEAQQDKSGLPNDRFSAERPEGSISTLTIQRTEQRDSAMYRCASSLNYGQPSGANVLTFGAGSRLTVL.

The chain carries TRBV9 and TRBJ2-3; no definite D call. Germline CDR1 and CDR2: SGDLS and YYNGEE. This CDR3 region has 17 residues. Trimming removed 3 bases at V and 2 bases at J, with 19 bases between. The CDR3 spells CASSETVGSYLTDTQYF. Here the CDR3 DNA reads TGTGCCAGCAGCGAGACGGTGGGTAGCTATCTCACAGATACGCAGTATTTT.

As concerns this clone: Distinct nucleotide sequences in the sample also encode this CDR3. The CDR3, as DNA: TGCGCCAGCAGCTTGGCTGGGGGCGCGGCAGATACGCAGTATTTT. Its translation: CASSLAGGAADTQYF. The chain carries TRBV5-1 and TRBJ2-3; D might be TRBD1 (6 bases). V was cut by 0 bases and J by 4 bases, with 12 bases left in between. The germline gives CDR1 SGHRS, CDR2 YFSETQ. This CDR3 is built from 15 residues.

This chain uses TRBV5-1 with TRBJ2-3; the D gene is possibly TRBD1 (6 bases). The CDR3 contains 13 residues. Trimming shortened V by 8 bases and J by 4 bases, and 14 bases separated the two germline ends. Germline CDR1 is SGHRS and CDR2 is YFSETQ. The chain's CDR3 is CASWSGVADTQYF. Written as DNA, the CDR3 is TGCGCCAGTTGGTCAGGGGTAGCAGATACGCAGTATTTT.

The chain carries TRBV5-1 and TRBJ1-3; D may be TRBD1 (5 bases). The germline V and J ends were trimmed by 4 bases and 4 bases, with 12 bases remaining between them. The V gene's germline CDR1 is SGHRS and CDR2 YFSETQ. The CDR3 sequence is 14 residues long. The CDR3 coding sequence is TGCGCCAGCAGCGAGCAGGGATCCGGAAACACCATATATTTT. The encoded protein is CASSEQGSGNTIYF.

Written as DNA, the CDR3 is TGTGCCAGCAGCCTACGAGGGGGGAACGAGCAGTACTTC. Protein product: CASSLRGGNEQYF. V is TRBV5-4 and J is TRBJ2-7; D assignment may be TRBD1 or TRBD2 (6 bases each). CDR1 is SGHNT and CDR2 is YYREEE in the germline V gene (reference sequence). V lost 4 bases, J lost 5 bases, and 13 bases lay in between. The CDR3 runs to 13 residues. Full variable domain (rest looked up from reference TRBV5-4 and TRBJ2-7): ETGVTQSPTHLIKTRGQQVTLRCSSQSGHNTVSWYQQALGQGPQFIFQYYREEENGRGNFPPRFSGLQFPNYSSELNVNALELDDSALYLCASSLRGGNEQYFGPGTRLTVT.

The CDR3 protein is CASSVTGLAGGRQETQYF. CDR3 coding DNA: TGTGCCAGCAGCGTTACGGGACTAGCGGGAGGACGGCAAGAGACCCAGTACTTC. The gene calls are TRBV5-4 and TRBJ2-5; 15 nucleotides match TRBD2. The CDR3 covers 18 residues. The V gene end was trimmed by 4 bases and the J gene end by 2 bases; junction bases not matched to a gene: 9. Germline CDR1 and CDR2: SGHNT and YYREEE (reference sequence). Drawing the rest from reference TRBV5-4 and TRBJ2-5, the complete variable domain is ETGVTQSPTHLIKTRGQQVTLRCSSQSGHNTVSWYQQALGQGPQFIFQYYREEENGRGNFPPRFSGLQFPNYSSELNVNALELDDSALYLCASSVTGLAGGRQETQYFGPGTRLLVL.

The chain has TRBV27 and TRBJ1-1, with D hard to call. CDR3 size: 15 residues. Trimming left V 2 bases short and J 3 bases short, with 13 bases between. From germline, CDR1 is MNHEY and CDR2 SMNVEV (reference sequence). In nucleotides, the CDR3 is TGTGCCAGCAGTTTAATGGGGAGGGCGGACACTGAAGCTTTCTTT. The encoded protein is CASSLMGRADTEAFF.

The chain carries TRBV28 and TRBJ2-1; D not certain. The CDR3 sequence is 15 residues long. Germline CDR1 reads MDHEN; CDR2 reads SYDVKM. Trimming removed 2 bases at V and 1 base at J, with 9 bases between. The CDR3 DNA is TGTGCCAGCAGTTTAGGGCTGGGGTCCTACAATGAGCAGTTCTTC. This encodes CASSLGLGSYNEQFF. The complete variable domain, with remaining parts taken from reference TRBV28 and TRBJ2-1, reads DVKVTQSSRYLVKRTGEKVFLECVQDMDHENMFWYRQDPGLGLRLIYFSYDVKMKEKGDIPEGYSVSREKKERFSLILESASTNQTSMYLCASSLGLGSYNEQFFGPGTRLTVL.

V and J are TRBV14 and TRBJ2-7, with TRBD1 matching over 8 bases. This CDR3 region has 15 residues. V lost 4 bases, J lost 5 bases, and 10 bases stayed unmatched. Germline V gene sequence: CDR1 SGHDN, CDR2 FVKESK. The CDR3 bases are TGTGCCAGCAGCCCCTCGGACAGGGCAGCCCACGAGCAGTACTTC. It is translated as CASSPSDRAAHEQYF.

The CDR3 sequence: CASSYRGQGGEKLFF. CDR3 nucleotide sequence: TGTGCCAGCAGTTATCGGGGACAGGGTGGTGAAAAACTGTTTTTT. V usage is TRBV6-5 and J usage is TRBJ1-4; 9 bases are a match to TRBD1. The CDR3 length is 15 residues. The germline gives CDR1 MNHEY, CDR2 SVGAGI. V gave up 3 bases and J gave up 7 bases; unmatched junction bases: 6.

This clone appeared a single time. This chain joins TRBV7-8 and TRBJ2-5; 11 positions match TRBD2. The CDR3 is 17 amino acids. CDR1 is SGHVS and CDR2 is FQNEAQ in the germline V gene. The junction had 8 bases not matched to a gene; V was cut back by 2 bases and J by 3 bases. CDR3 bases: TGTGCCAGCAGCTTAAGGCTAACTAGCGGGGGAGAAGAGACCCAGTACTTC. Translated: CASSLRLTSGGEETQYF. Full variable domain (outside the CDR3, taken from reference TRBV7-8 and TRBJ2-5): GAGVSQSPRYKVAKRGQDVALRCDPISGHVSLFWYQQALGQGPEFLTYFQNEAQLDKSGLPSDRFFAERPEGSVSTLKIQRTQQEDSAVYLCASSLRLTSGGEETQYFGPGTRLLVL.

To note about this clone: Other DNA sequences within the sample encode an identical CDR3. The chain employs TRBV4-1 and TRBJ1-2, with TRBD1 matching 7 bases. V was pared by 3 bases and J by 4 bases, with 11 bases of the junction left unmatched. CDR1 and CDR2 (germline): MGHRA, YSYEKL. The CDR3 is made up of 16 amino acids. The CDR3 spells CASSQRTTGTAYGYTF. In DNA form, the CDR3 reads TGCGCCAGCAGCCAGCGAACAACGGGGACAGCCTATGGCTACACCTTC.

The genes are TRBV29-1 and TRBJ2-1; 9 bases agree with TRBD2. The CDR3 runs to 15 residues. Germline V gives CDR1 SQVTM, CDR2 ANQGSEA. The J segment lost 9 bases and the V segment lost 1 base, leaving 10 bases of the junction unmatched. Written as DNA, the CDR3 is TGCAGCGTTGAAGGTAGGAGCGGGAGGTCTGGTGAGCAGTTCTTC. Its protein is CSVEGRSGRSGEQFF.

As concerns this clone: Relative to the germline gene, one junction end is altered; a read error may explain this. The chain has TRBV4-1 and TRBJ2-3; 9 bases align to TRBD2. Per the germline V gene, CDR1 is MGHRA and CDR2 is YSYEKL. This CDR3 has 16 amino acids. Here the CDR3 DNA reads TGCGCCCGCAGCCAAGATGCTAGCGGGAACACAGATACGCAGTATTTT. This translates into CARSQDASGNTDTQYF.

The V call is TRBV28, the J call TRBJ1-1; weak D call: TRBD1 (5 bases). V lost 5 bases and J 7 bases, leaving 14 bases between the germline ends. Germline V gene data show CDR1 as MDHEN and CDR2 as SYDVKM. The CDR3 covers 13 residues. The CDR3 DNA follows: TGTGCCAGCAGTCTCCCCGGGACTCTTGAAGCTTTCTTT. The encoded protein is CASSLPGTLEAFF.

V gene TRBV2 combines with J gene TRBJ2-1; D not resolved. The CDR3 loop spans 14 amino acids. V was shortened by 4 bases and J by 3 bases, with 10 bases between the two germline ends. CDR1 and CDR2 (germline): SNHLY, FYNNEI. In DNA, the CDR3 is TGTGCCAGCAGTGGGAAGGTTCTCTACAATGAGCAGTTCTTC. This translates into CASSGKVLYNEQFF.

Here the CDR3 reads CASSSTLGSNQPQHF. CDR3 nucleotide sequence: TGCGCCAGCAGCTCCACATTAGGTAGCAATCAGCCCCAGCATTTT. The rearrangement joins TRBV4-1 to TRBJ1-5; D is uncertain. Trimming shortened V by 5 bases and J by 0 bases, and 11 bases separated the two germline ends. The CDR3 is 15 amino acids. CDR1 is MGHRA and CDR2 is YSYEKL in the germline V gene.

The J gene is TRBJ2-1, the V gene TRBV29-1, with D tentatively TRBD1 (5 bases). V lost 6 bases and J 1 base, leaving 16 bases between the germline ends. CDR1 and CDR2 from the germline V gene are SQVTM and ANQGSEA. The CDR3 contains 15 residues. CDR3 sequence (DNA): TGCAGCGTAAATACAGGATTACCGTCCTACAATGAGCAGTTCTTC. It is translated as CSVNTGLPSYNEQFF.

The chain combines TRBV5-1 with TRBJ1-1; the D is unclear. Germline V lookup: CDR1 SGHRS, CDR2 YFSETQ. V lost 4 bases and J lost 7, with 11 bases in between. The CDR3 is 12 amino acids. The CDR3 spells CASSRNPDEAFF. CDR3 bases: TGCGCCAGCAGCAGGAACCCCGATGAAGCTTTCTTT.

The V gene is TRBV5-6, the J gene TRBJ2-2, with 13 bases identical to TRBD2. From germline, CDR1 is SGHDT and CDR2 YYEEEE. Trimming cost V 1 base and J 3 bases; bases outside gene matches: 6. The CDR3 has 18 residues. Here the CDR3 reads CASSLTSGGAGYTGELFF. The CDR3 region has the DNA TGTGCCAGCAGCTTGACTAGCGGGGGGGCCGGTTACACCGGGGAGCTGTTTTTT.

The chain employs TRBV7-6 and TRBJ2-3; the match to TRBD2 covers 9 bases. J was trimmed by 4 bases and V by 2 bases; bases with no gene match: 7. The CDR3 spans 16 residues. Germline CDR1 is SGHVS and CDR2 is FNYEAQ. The CDR3 spells CASSLLAGGPSDTQYF. The CDR3 DNA follows: TGTGCCAGCAGCTTATTGGCGGGAGGGCCCTCAGATACGCAGTATTTT.

The V gene is TRBV28, the J gene TRBJ2-7, with D perhaps matching TRBD1 (6 bases). The CDR3 runs to 15 residues. CDR1 MDHEN and CDR2 SYDVKM come from the germline V gene. Between the trimmed V and J ends, which lost 5 bases and 2 bases, there was a span of 16 bases. CDR3 sequence reads: CASSSTTGTPYEQYF. DNA for the CDR3: TGTGCCAGCAGTAGCACCACCGGGACACCCTACGAGCAGTACTTC. Supplemented by reference TRBV28 and TRBJ2-7, the full variable domain reads DVKVTQSSRYLVKRTGEKVFLECVQDMDHENMFWYRQDPGLGLRLIYFSYDVKMKEKGDIPEGYSVSREKKERFSLILESASTNQTSMYLCASSSTTGTPYEQYFGPGTRLTVT.

This chain links TRBV4-1 with TRBJ2-7; possible D gene TRBD2, 5 bases. V was cut by 1 base and J by 5 bases, with 12 bases left in between. Germline CDR1 reads MGHRA; CDR2 reads YSYEKL. The CDR3 covers 14 residues. CDR3: CASSQAPAGDEQYF. The CDR3 region has the DNA TGCGCCAGCAGCCAAGCCCCCGCCGGGGACGAGCAGTACTTC.